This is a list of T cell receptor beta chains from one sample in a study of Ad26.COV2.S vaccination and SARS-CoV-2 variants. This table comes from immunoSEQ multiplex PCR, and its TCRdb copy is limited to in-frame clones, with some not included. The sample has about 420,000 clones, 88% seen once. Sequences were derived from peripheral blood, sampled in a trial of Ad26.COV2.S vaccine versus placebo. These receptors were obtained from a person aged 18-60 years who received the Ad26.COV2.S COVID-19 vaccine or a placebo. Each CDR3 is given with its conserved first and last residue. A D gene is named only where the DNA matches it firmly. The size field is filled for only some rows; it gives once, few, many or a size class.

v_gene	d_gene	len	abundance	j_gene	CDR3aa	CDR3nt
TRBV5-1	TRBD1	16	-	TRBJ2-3	CASSSGTGLVADTQYF	TGCGCCAGCAGCTCCGGGACAGGGTTAGTTGCAGATACGCAGTATTTT
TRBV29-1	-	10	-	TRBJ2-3	CSVARDTQYF	TGCAGCGTTGCTAGAGATACGCAGTATTTT
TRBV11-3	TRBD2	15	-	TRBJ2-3	CASSLNGGAADTQYF	TGTGCCAGCAGCTTAAACGGGGGGGCTGCAGATACGCAGTATTTT
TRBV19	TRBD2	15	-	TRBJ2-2	CASSIEGGGPGELFF	TGTGCCAGTAGTATAGAGGGCGGGGGACCCGGGGAGCTGTTTTTT
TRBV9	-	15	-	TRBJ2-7	CASSVGLGVTYEQYF	TGTGCCAGCAGCGTCGGACTGGGGGTCACCTACGAGCAGTACTTC
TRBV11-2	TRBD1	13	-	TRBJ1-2	CASSSTGDFGYTF	TGTGCCAGCAGCTCGACAGGGGACTTTGGCTACACCTTC
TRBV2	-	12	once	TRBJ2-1	CASSVEYNEQFF	TGTGCCAGCAGTGTGGAATACAATGAGCAGTTCTTC
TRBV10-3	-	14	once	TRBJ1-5	CAISDPEKNQPQHF	TGTGCCATCAGTGACCCCGAGAAGAATCAGCCCCAGCATTTT
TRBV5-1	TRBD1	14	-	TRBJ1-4	CASSPGQLNEKLFF	TGCGCCAGCAGCCCGGGACAGCTTAATGAAAAACTGTTTTTT
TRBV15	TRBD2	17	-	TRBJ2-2	CATSRDVAGRTTGELFF	TGTGCCACCAGCAGAGATGTAGCGGGGAGGACCACCGGGGAGCTGTTTTTT
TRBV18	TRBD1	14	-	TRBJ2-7	CASSPGTGGYEQYF	TGTGCCAGCTCGCCCGGGACAGGGGGCTACGAGCAGTACTTC
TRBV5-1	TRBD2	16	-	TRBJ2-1	CASRLPLGTRWNEQFF	TGCGCCAGCAGATTGCCCTTAGGGACTAGATGGAATGAGCAGTTCTTC
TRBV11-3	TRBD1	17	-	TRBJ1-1	CASSARTGLGVGTEAFF	TGTGCCAGCAGCGCCCGGACAGGGTTGGGTGTTGGGACTGAAGCTTTCTTT
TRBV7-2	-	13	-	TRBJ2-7	CASSLDRNYEQYF	TGTGCCAGCAGCTTAGATCGGAACTACGAGCAGTACTTC
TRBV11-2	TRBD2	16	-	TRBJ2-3	CASSPSGGRSTDTQYF	TGTGCCAGCAGCCCCAGCGGGGGCCGCAGCACAGATACGCAGTATTTT
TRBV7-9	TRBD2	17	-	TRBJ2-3	CASSSPSGGNDIDTQYF	TGTGCCAGCAGCTCGCCCTCCGGGGGGAATGATATAGATACGCAGTATTTT
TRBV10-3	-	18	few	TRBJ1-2	CAISESEERRMFHYGYTF	TGTGCCATCAGTGAGTCGGAGGAACGGAGGATGTTTCACTATGGCTACACCTTC
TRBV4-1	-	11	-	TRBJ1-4	CASSQNEKLFF	TGCGCCAGCAGCCAGAATGAAAAACTGTTTTTT
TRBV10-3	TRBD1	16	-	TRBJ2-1	CAISESPGGPYNEQFF	TGTGCCATCAGTGAGTCGCCAGGGGGCCCCTACAATGAGCAGTTCTTC
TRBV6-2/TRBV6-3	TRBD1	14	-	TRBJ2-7	CASSDIGTGDEQYF	TGTGCCAGCAGTGACATCGGGACAGGGGACGAGCAGTACTTC
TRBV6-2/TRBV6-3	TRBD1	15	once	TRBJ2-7	CASSLGQLLSYEQYF	TGTGCCAGCAGTCTGGGACAGCTTCTCTCCTACGAGCAGTACTTC
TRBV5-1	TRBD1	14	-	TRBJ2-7	CASSLTGGVGEQYF	TGCGCCAGCAGCTTGACAGGGGGCGTTGGCGAGCAGTACTTC
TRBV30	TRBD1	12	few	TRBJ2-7	CAWGDRAYEQYF	TGTGCCTGGGGGGACAGGGCCTACGAGCAGTACTTC
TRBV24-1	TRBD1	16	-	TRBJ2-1	CATSEKGQGYYNEQFF	TGTGCCACCAGTGAAAAAGGACAGGGGTACTACAATGAGCAGTTCTTC
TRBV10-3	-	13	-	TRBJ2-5	CAISPGQQETQYF	TGTGCCATCAGTCCTGGACAGCAAGAGACCCAGTACTTC
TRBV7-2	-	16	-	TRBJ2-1	CASSWTWGAAIDEQFF	TGTGCCAGCAGCTGGACATGGGGGGCGGCCATCGATGAGCAGTTCTTC
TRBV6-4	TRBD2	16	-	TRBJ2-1	CASSDGGGSPYNEQFF	TGTGCCAGCAGTGACGGCGGGGGATCTCCCTACAATGAGCAGTTCTTC
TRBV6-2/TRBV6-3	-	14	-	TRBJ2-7	CASSYSGPAYEQYF	TGTGCCAGCAGTTACTCGGGGCCCGCCTACGAGCAGTACTTC
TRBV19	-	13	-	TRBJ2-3	CASSTAGADMQYF	TGTGCCAGTAGTACAGCCGGGGCCGATATGCAGTATTTT
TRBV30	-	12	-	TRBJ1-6	CAWSQGQTPLHF	TGTGCCTGGAGTCAGGGCCAGACACCCCTCCACTTT
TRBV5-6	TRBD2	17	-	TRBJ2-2	CASSLEISGGQTGELFF	TGTGCCAGCAGCTTGGAGATTAGCGGGGGCCAGACCGGGGAGCTGTTTTTT
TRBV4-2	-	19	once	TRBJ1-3	CASSQKMFLSGASGNTIYF	TGTGCCAGCAGCCAGAAAATGTTCTTGTCAGGAGCCTCTGGAAACACCATATATTTT
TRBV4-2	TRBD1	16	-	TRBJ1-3	CASSQPGGASGNTIYF	TGTGCCAGCAGCCAACCAGGGGGCGCCTCTGGAAACACCATATATTTT
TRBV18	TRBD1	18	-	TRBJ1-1	CASSLGQGLLGLNTEAFF	TGTGCCAGCTCACTCGGACAGGGGTTGCTCGGGTTGAACACTGAAGCTTTCTTT
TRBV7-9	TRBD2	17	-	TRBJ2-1	CASSYIAGAVSYNEQFF	TGTGCCAGCAGCTATATAGCGGGGGCGGTCTCCTACAATGAGCAGTTCTTC
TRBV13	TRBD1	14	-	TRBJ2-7	CASSPGTVTYEQYF	TGTGCCAGCAGCCCCGGGACAGTCACCTACGAGCAGTACTTC
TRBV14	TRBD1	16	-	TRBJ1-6	CASSQMTGVGNSPLHF	TGTGCCAGCAGCCAAATGACAGGGGTCGGCAATTCACCCCTCCACTTT
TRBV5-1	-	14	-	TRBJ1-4	CASSSGTANEKLFF	TGCGCCAGCAGCTCCGGGACCGCCAATGAAAAACTGTTTTTT
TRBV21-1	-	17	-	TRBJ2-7	CASSKERVAGEIYEQYF	TGTGCCAGCAGCAAAGAACGGGTAGCGGGGGAGATCTACGAGCAGTACTTC
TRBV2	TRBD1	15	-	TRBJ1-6	CASSLGQGSIFPLHF	TGTGCCAGCAGTTTGGGACAGGGCTCCATTTTTCCCCTCCACTTT
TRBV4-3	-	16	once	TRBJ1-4	CASSQESGFPNEKLFF	TGCGCCAGCAGCCAAGAGTCCGGGTTCCCTAATGAAAAACTGTTTTTT
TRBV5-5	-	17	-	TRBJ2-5	CASSPSRDDVDSETQYF	TGTGCCAGCAGCCCCTCCCGAGACGACGTGGATTCGGAGACCCAGTACTTC
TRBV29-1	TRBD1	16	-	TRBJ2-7	CSVEGTGGLSSYEQYF	TGCAGCGTTGAAGGGACAGGGGGATTGAGCTCCTACGAGCAGTACTTC
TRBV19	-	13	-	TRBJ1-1	CASSPRGYTEAFF	TGTGCCAGTAGCCCCCGGGGGTACACTGAAGCTTTCTTT
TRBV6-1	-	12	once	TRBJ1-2	CASSDSYYGYTF	TGTGCCAGCAGTGACAGTTACTATGGCTACACCTTC
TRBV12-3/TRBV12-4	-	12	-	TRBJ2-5	CASSFLRQTQYF	TGTGCCAGCAGTTTTTTAAGGCAGACCCAGTACTTC
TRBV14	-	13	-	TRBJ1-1	CASSQGRNTEAFF	TGTGCCAGCAGCCAAGGACGGAACACTGAAGCTTTCTTT
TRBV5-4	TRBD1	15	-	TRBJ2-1	CASSAGQGPYNEQFF	TGTGCCAGCAGCGCTGGACAGGGCCCCTACAATGAGCAGTTCTTC
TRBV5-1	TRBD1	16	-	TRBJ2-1	CASSLRTGRSYNEQFF	TGCGCCAGCAGCTTGCGGACAGGGCGCTCCTACAATGAGCAGTTCTTC
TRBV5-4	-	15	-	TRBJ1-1	CASTVRPGKTAEAFF	TGTGCCAGCACCGTCCGCCCAGGGAAAACCGCTGAAGCTTTCTTT
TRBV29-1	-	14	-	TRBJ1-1	CSVDSQRGFTEAFF	TGCAGCGTTGATTCCCAGCGGGGGTTCACTGAAGCTTTCTTT
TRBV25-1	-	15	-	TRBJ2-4	CASSAPTLAKNIQYF	TGTGCCAGCAGTGCCCCAACCCTAGCCAAAAACATTCAGTACTTC
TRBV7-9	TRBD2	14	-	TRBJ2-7	CASSLSGGTYEQYF	TGTGCCAGCAGCTTAAGCGGGGGTACCTACGAGCAGTACTTC
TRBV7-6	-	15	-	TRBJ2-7	CASSLESHDSYEQYF	TGTGCCAGCAGCTTAGAATCGCACGATTCCTACGAGCAGTACTTC
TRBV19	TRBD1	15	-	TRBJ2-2	CASTYQGADTGELFF	TGTGCCAGTACCTACCAGGGGGCCGACACCGGGGAGCTGTTTTTT
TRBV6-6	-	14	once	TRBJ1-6	CASSSDTSYSPLHF	TGTGCCAGCAGTTCTGACACCAGCTATTCACCCCTCCACTTT
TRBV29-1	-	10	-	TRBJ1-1	CSVEDTEAFF	TGCAGCGTTGAAGACACTGAAGCTTTCTTT